The present T cell receptor beta chain was sequenced within a study of early stage breast cancer tumors. Study information: About 80% of the 16 invasive tumors were ER+, PR+ and HER2-. Study-level findings and limits: Tumor and normal breast were distinguished via blood comparison in 14 of 16 patients. Enriched TCRB sequences shared across patients were mostly commonly generated sequences.

On this clone: Its cognate antigen is unknown.

The V end was cut by 1 base, the J end by 3 bases, with 12 bases between. CDR3 length: 15 amino acids. CDR1 and CDR2 from the germline V gene are SGHVS and FQNEAQ. Data came from immunoSEQ multiplex PCR; TCRdb stores just in-frame clones and leaves some out. The data contain 65,000 to 75,000 clones, 75% to 90% of them seen just once; the ten biggest clones take up around 5%. The receptor comes from a person in their forties with breast cancer. The sample taken for sequencing was blood. V and J are TRBV7-8 and TRBJ1-1, with unresolved D. CDR3 residues: CASSLVSAAHTEAFF. CDR3 nucleotide sequence: TGTGCCAGCAGCTTAGTCTCGGCAGCGCACACTGAAGCTTTCTTT.